This paragraph covers one T cell receptor (beta chain) sequence. Its antigen is not known. These data belong to a study of T cell repertoires in cytomegalovirus infection. Whole-study context: The authors used CMV epitopes that were HLA-C-restricted (recently identified) and HLA-B-restricted (well studied).

TCRdb independently ran MiXCR on the reads; one entry per CDR3 protein. The sample includes about 350,000 distinct CDR3 sequences, approximately 30% of them seen just once. Per the germline V gene, CDR1 is KGHDR and CDR2 is SFDVKD. CDR3 size: 17 residues. V was shortened by 3 bases and J by 2 bases, with 15 bases between the two germline ends. V usage is TRBV24-1 and J usage is TRBJ2-2; D might be TRBD1 (6 bases). This material consisted of cultured PBMCs, taken from culture after CMV antigen stimulation. This TCR derives from a human donor in good health (CMV status not recorded). Some clones in this sample may be carry-over from other donors' samples. The CDR3 region has the DNA TGTGCCACCAGTGATAGCCCCGGGACAATAAACACCGGGGAGCTGTTTTTT. It translates to CATSDSPGTINTGELFF.